This TCR beta chain was recovered during a study of cytomegalovirus exposure and HLA in healthy donors (dated by TCRdb to about 2017). Some background on the complete study: An earlier analysis of 587 of the donors reported roughly 270 Gb of sequence data and 117 million unique TCR beta sequences from about 200 million T cells. In the later analysis, no new phenotypic data were used to find candidate immune exposures; instead, reliance was placed on TCR beta sequences and their occurrence across donors. The study aimed to test whether signatures of past pathogen exposure could be identified by cataloging public T cell receptors. The study profiled the T cell repertoires of hundreds of subjects by immunosequencing and related them to cytomegalovirus serostatus. Typing coverage varied by locus: roughly 620-640 donors for A, B, C, DRB1 and DQB1; about 520 for DQA1; 606 for DPA1; 450 to 480 for DPB1. Among about 400 genotyped donors of the cohort, an average of approximately 220,000 unique TCR beta nucleotide sequences was sequenced per donor, of which about 20% were non-productive. Donor age, sex, ethnicity and CMV serostatus were collected together with the repertoire data. A later analysis re-examined previously published TCR beta repertoires from just over 650 donors and added high-resolution HLA genotyping to investigate patterns of TCR occurrence. Four to six DR-DQ haplotypes were handled as single units for association and clustering because linkage in the cohort was strong. All discovery cohort repertoires had been generated on a single sequencing platform. The study combined high-throughput TCR immunosequencing, statistical association of individual TCRs with disease status, and machine learning to predict cytomegalovirus infection status. Around 320 gigabases of sequencing data and approximately 84 million unique TCR sequences were included in an early release covering 550 to 650 HLA-typed donors. Of the roughly 400 genotyped donors, 65% to 90% were placed in the genetic ancestry cluster associated with self-reported Caucasian donors. Along with the approximately 700-subject first cohort, a separate validation cohort of roughly 110 different subjects was used. Genome-wide SNP genotypes for about 65% of the 666 donors were used in a later genetic analysis, which treated that subset as a discovery cohort. Class I and class II HLA loci were covered by the typing at four-digit resolution. An earlier analysis of some 600 of the donors applied high-throughput TCR beta sequencing to assess whether each TCR beta V gene segment acted as functional or pseudogenic.

The cohort comprised under 700 healthy bone marrow donors. All cohort members were sampled while nominally healthy, although unrecorded immune exposures were likely present. The donor tested CMV seropositive, placing the donor among the 310 or so seropositive members of the cohort. Each donor provided a peripheral blood sample, and peripheral blood mononuclear cells were used for TCR beta sequencing. The Qiagen DNeasy Blood Extraction Kit was used to extract genomic DNA from the blood cell samples. The protocol used for the library was the immunoSEQ multiplex PCR assay. For the multiplex PCR, a mixture combining 60 forward primers for TCR Vbeta segments and 13 reverse primers for TCR Jbeta segments was used. The CDR3 region of rearranged TCR beta genes was amplified from genomic DNA by a multiplex PCR assay. The Illumina HiSeq System was used to sequence the amplified TCR beta libraries as 87-base-pair reads. On the study's bioinformatics: A later analysis tallied 75 million to 95 million unique TCR beta chains across the approximately 670 repertoires, and about 12 million of those chains were shared by two or more donors. To remove PCR and sequencing errors, raw reads were error-corrected and collapsed into unique sequences using a nearest-neighbor algorithm that merged closely related sequences. Alignment of CDR3 sequences to IMGT reference sequences was used to assign V, D and J gene segments. Each retained sequence needed at least a six-nucleotide match to both a V gene segment and a J gene segment. A rearrangement was called productive if the CDR3 had no stop codons and remained in frame with V and J, and every other rearrangement was called non-productive. Following IMGT convention, CDR3 was defined as the stretch from the second conserved V-encoded cysteine up to the conserved J-encoded phenylalanine. In an earlier analysis of 550 to 650 of the donors, sequences lacking an unambiguous match to a single V gene segment were excluded. An earlier analysis of 587 of the donors called V segments functional above 56.7% productive rearrangements and segregating when the between-donor standard deviation exceeded 5%. A statistical classification framework was built for diagnosing cytomegalovirus status from the catalog of TCR beta chain sequences. In a later analysis, V and J genes were assigned by comparing TCR nucleotide sequences against IMGT/GENE-DB human TR gene sequences. A later analysis assigned CDR3 sequences and most-parsimonious VDJ recombination scenarios with the TCRdist pipeline. In a later analysis, every TCR beta chain was defined by the combination of its CDR3 amino acid sequence and its V-gene family, and reads without a unique V-gene family were dropped. In a later analysis, around 650 highly shared, low-generation-probability nucleotide sequences were removed to address suspected cross-contamination and a sequencing artifact. In a later analysis, a clonal expansion index for each public chain was calculated from normalized within-repertoire ranks of inferred template counts. In a later analysis, generation probabilities were computed with a VDJ recombination model fitted to out-of-frame rearrangements, and the resulting probabilities were checked against IGoR. A later analysis scored TCR-TCR, TCR-HLA and TCR-CMV co-occurrence with hypergeometric tests, applying a repertoire-size bias correction to TCR pairs. In a later analysis, false discovery rates were estimated by permuting HLA or CMV assignments 20 times. In a later analysis, co-occurring TCRs were grouped with DBSCAN, and TCRdist sequence similarity was added when clustering was performed within HLA-allele-positive subsets. Co-occurrence clustering excluded repertoires with fewer than 30,000 or more than 120,000 public chains, plus five with anomalous nucleotide sharing. TCRdb took this table from immuneACCESS and kept in-frame rearrangements with V and J called. Such tables lack part of the clones; where checked against another copy, unresolved V genes explain under half of the gap, and the rest is unexplained. The V and J calls and clone size were taken over from that table, and D and trimming were inferred from the DNA. For this sample the table gives fewer than 250,000 clones, of which roughly 81% were detected only once. The ten top clones hold roughly 2.1% of the sample.

Per the germline V gene, MNHEY is the CDR1 and SVGAGI is the CDR2. The CDR3 holds 15 amino acids from the cysteine to the phenylalanine. Of all the DNA, just the CDR3 is kept, 45 bases in frame from base 1. From V the trimming removes 0 bases and from J it removes 6 bases, while the gene matches leave 7 bases of the junction unaccounted for. Comment on this clone: The antigen it recognizes is unknown. No much larger clone exists at a distance of one base, and base qualities are not known.

Beyond this particular receptor, the publication reports: Most TCR sequences were seen in very few donors, while some public TCRs were found in many individuals. In a later genetic analysis, fewer N-insertions in productive TCRs were reported among donors in an Asian-associated ancestry cluster than the approximately 670-donor mean. The presence/absence analyses assumed that sequencing depth was roughly uniform across donors, and that assumption may not be true. The classifier was reported to diagnose cytomegalovirus status with high specificity and sensitivity in both the original and validation cohorts. In an earlier analysis of around 600 of the donors, most TCR beta V segments appeared in productive rearrangements about 87% or about 30% of the time, broadly matching IMGT annotations. This cohort had only TCR beta chains sequenced, and the lack of alpha or paired-chain data limited which features could be detected. Because the 87-base-pair reads could not distinguish some IMGT-functional V segments, including TRBV6-2 and TRBV6-3, those segments were excluded. A further reported finding was that TCR beta sequences accurately predicted the HLA-A and HLA-B alleles for most subjects in the first cohort. According to a later analysis, TCR association rates differed among HLA loci, with DRB1 alleles showing the most associated TCRs and HLA-C alleles showing the fewest. In a later analysis, most CMV-associated TCR beta chains were found to appear HLA-restricted, with HLA associations seemingly driven largely by CMV exposure. In vitro tests confirmed that a few of the cytomegalovirus-associated TCR beta chains recognize cytomegalovirus antigens. In a later analysis, HLA-associated TCR beta chains were found to be more clonally expanded and to have lower generation probabilities than equally common non-associated chains. Because counts were too low, seventeen rarely observed V segments, including chromosome 9 orphons, were excluded from the earlier analysis of under 650 of the donors. V-gene and J-gene trimming of TCR beta chains was associated with a missense DCLRE1C variant in a later genetic analysis, and the association was replicated in an independent cohort. A cluster of highly shared sequence variants was judged likely to be a technical artifact of the sequencing pipeline. A later analysis associated 17,000 or so TCR beta sequences with specific HLA alleles at a false discovery rate of 0.05. Several of the top co-occurrence clusters appeared to be linked to parvovirus B19, influenza, CMV and Epstein-Barr virus, according to a later analysis. Linkage disequilibrium might explain the correlated functional status among segregating V segments, but an unknown experimental factor could not be ruled out. The authors suggested that the approach could potentially be extended to other disease states and immunological phenotypes. The only immune exposure information available for the cohort was CMV serostatus. The study gave a list of under 200 TCR beta chains associated with cytomegalovirus. Because HLA typing was unavailable for some donors at each locus, only the typed subset was used in association tests. When HLA alleles, especially DR and DQ, strongly co-occurred, attributing TCR associations to individual alleles was difficult.

Material: PBMCs. The rearrangement joined TRBV6-5 to TRBJ2-7, and 8 bases in between align with TRBD2. This clonotype was sampled from a woman aged 25 to 39 in good health and CMV-seropositive. The CDR3 region reads CASSYSREGFPEQYF. In nucleotides, the sequence is TGTGCCAGCAGTTACTCACGGGAGGGCTTTCCCGAGCAGTACTTC.